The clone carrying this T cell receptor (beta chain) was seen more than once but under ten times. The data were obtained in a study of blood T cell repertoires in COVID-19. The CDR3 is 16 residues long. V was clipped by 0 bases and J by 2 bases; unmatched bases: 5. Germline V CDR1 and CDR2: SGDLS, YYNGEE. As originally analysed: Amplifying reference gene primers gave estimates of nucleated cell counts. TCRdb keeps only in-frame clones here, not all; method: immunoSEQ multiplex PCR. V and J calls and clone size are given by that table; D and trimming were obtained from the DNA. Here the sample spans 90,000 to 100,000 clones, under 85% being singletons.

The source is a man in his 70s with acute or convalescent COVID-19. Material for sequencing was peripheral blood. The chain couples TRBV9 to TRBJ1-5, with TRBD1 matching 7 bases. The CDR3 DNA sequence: TGTGCCAGCAGCGTAGAGGGGGCAACTGGCAATCAGCCCCAGCATTTT. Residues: CASSVEGATGNQPQHF.